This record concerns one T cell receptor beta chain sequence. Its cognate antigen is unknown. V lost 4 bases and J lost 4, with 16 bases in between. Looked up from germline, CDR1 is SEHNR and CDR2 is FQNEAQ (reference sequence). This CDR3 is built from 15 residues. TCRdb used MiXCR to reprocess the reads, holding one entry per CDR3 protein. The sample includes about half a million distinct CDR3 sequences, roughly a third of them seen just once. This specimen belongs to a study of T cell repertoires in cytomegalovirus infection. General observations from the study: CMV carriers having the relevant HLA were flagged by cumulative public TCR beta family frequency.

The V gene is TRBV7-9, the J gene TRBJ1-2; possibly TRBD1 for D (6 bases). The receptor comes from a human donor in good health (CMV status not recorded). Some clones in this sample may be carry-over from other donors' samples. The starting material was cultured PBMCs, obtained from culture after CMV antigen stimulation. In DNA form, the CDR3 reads TGTGCCAGCAGCTACCCTAACAGGGAAGGCTATGGCTACACCTTC. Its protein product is CASSYPNREGYGYTF.